The source of this T cell receptor (beta chain) is a study of blood T cell repertoires in COVID-19. Study at large: Samples taken during acute and convalescent COVID-19 were collected in the United States, Italy and Spain.

Per the authors' pipeline: The authors estimated nucleated cell counts from reference gene primer amplification. TCRdb's table, derived via immunoSEQ multiplex PCR, lists solely in-frame clones and lacks some. Clonal size and the V and J genes are those of that table, whereas D and trimming came from the DNA. This table holds 120,000 or so clones, 85% to 90% found once. The sequencing sample was made of peripheral blood. This receptor was taken from a man in his 70s with active or convalescent COVID-19.

This CDR3 is CASSPLSNTEAFF. As DNA, the CDR3 is TGTGCCAGCAGCCCCCTTTCGAACACTGAAGCTTTCTTT. The chain combines TRBV9 with TRBJ1-1; D is undetermined. The germline gives CDR1 SGDLS, CDR2 YYNGEE. CDR3 length: 13 residues. Trimming pared 4 bases from V and 1 base from J, leaving 8 bases between.